The next 3 T cell receptor beta chains were all read from a single sample in a study of response to subunit inactivated influenza vaccine. Using its own MiXCR run on the RT-PCR reads, TCRdb lists one record per CDR3 protein. The sample includes 490,000 or so distinct CDR3 sequences, 7.6% seen only once; the top ten take 10% to 15%. Source: PBMCs from blood, taken about 23 months after vaccination. These receptors all stem from a man aged 45 to 75 who received an inactivated influenza vaccine.

This clonotype appeared a few times. The chain joins TRBV20-1 to TRBJ1-5; D remains ambiguous. Germline assignment: CDR1 DFQATT and CDR2 SNEGSKA (reference sequence). V was clipped by 6 bases and J by 3 bases, with 15 bases between them. This CDR3 is 14 amino acids long. As DNA, the CDR3 is TGCAGTGCCACGGGCCAGCTTCACAATCAGCCCCAGCATTTT. Translated: CSATGQLHNQPQHF.

V gene TRBV20-1 combines with J gene TRBJ2-3; perhaps D is TRBD1 or TRBD2 (5 bases each). Trimming pared 6 bases from V and 12 bases from J, leaving 25 bases between. Germline loops: CDR1 DFQATT, CDR2 SNEGSKA (reference sequence). The CDR3 spans 14 residues. The CDR3 loop is CSAPDIRGARYQYF. The CDR3 nucleotides read TGCAGTGCCCCAGACATCCGGGGCGCCCGTTATCAGTATTTT.

Notes on this clonotype: The junction departs from the called germline gene at one end, perhaps through a read error. The chain combines TRBV7-7 with TRBJ2-5; weak D call: TRBD2 (5 bases). The germline V gene encodes CDR1 SSHAT and CDR2 FNYEAQ (reference sequence). This CDR3 has 14 amino acids. Here the CDR3 reads CASSLSGVQETQYF. CDR3 in DNA: TGTGCTAGCAGCTTATCCGGGGTCCAAGAGACCCAGTACTTC.